This T cell receptor beta chain was identified in a study of cytomegalovirus exposure and HLA in healthy donors. The PCR made use of 60 Vbeta and 13 Jbeta primers. Here immunoSEQ multiplex PCR was the method, and the copy in TCRdb shows in-frame clones only, minus some. In total, the table holds around 140,000 clones. V was clipped by 3 bases and J by 9 bases; unmatched bases: 13. Germline CDR1 is SGHDT and CDR2 is YYEEEE. This CDR3 is 16 amino acids long. General observations from the study: In most subjects, TCR beta sequences reportedly gave accurate predictions of HLA-A and HLA-B alleles. Researchers reported in a later analysis that a missense DCLRE1C variant was tied to TCR beta V- and J-gene trimming. Researchers catalogued about 160 TCR beta chains as cytomegalovirus-associated.

A remark on this clone: The antigen remains undetermined.

The TCR originated in a man in his late teens or twenties in good health and CMV-seronegative. The chain carries TRBV5-6 and TRBJ2-1; 9 positions match TRBD2. Specimen: PBMCs. CDR3 nucleotide sequence: TGTGCCAGCAGCTCACTCCCTTGGCGGGAGGGGAGTGAGCAGTTCTTC. It encodes CASSSLPWREGSEQFF.